This T cell receptor (beta chain) is from a study of T cell changes during pregnancy in multiple sclerosis. The protocol was immunoSEQ multiplex PCR, while the TCRdb copy is restricted to in-frame clones and leaves out a portion. The sample gives some 57,000 clones, 70% to 90% of which show up once; roughly 0.9% is in the top ten. The CDR3 totals 16 residues. J gave up 9 bases and V 4 bases, and 7 bases lay outside the gene matches. CDR1 SGHNT and CDR2 YYREEE come from the germline V gene (reference sequence). This sequence was found in a female donor in good health, enrolled as a control in a pregnancy study. This sequence joins TRBV5-4 and TRBJ2-1; 16 nucleotides agree with TRBD2. The sequences come from peripheral blood, collected in the first trimester of pregnancy. CDR3 residues: CASSKGTSGGAIEQFF. For the CDR3, the DNA is TGTGCCAGCAGCAAAGGGACTAGCGGGGGGGCCATTGAGCAGTTCTTC.